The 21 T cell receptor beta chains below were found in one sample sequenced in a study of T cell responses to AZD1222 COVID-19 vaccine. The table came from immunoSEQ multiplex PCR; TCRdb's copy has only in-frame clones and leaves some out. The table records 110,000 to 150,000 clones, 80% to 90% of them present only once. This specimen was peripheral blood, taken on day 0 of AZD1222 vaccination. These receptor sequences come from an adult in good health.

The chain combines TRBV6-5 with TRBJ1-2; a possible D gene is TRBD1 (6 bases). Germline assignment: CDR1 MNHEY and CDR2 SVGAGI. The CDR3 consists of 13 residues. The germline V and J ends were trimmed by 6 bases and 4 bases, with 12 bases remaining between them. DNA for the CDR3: TGTGCCAGCAGGAGCACAGGGATCTATGGCTACACCTTC. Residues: CASRSTGIYGYTF.

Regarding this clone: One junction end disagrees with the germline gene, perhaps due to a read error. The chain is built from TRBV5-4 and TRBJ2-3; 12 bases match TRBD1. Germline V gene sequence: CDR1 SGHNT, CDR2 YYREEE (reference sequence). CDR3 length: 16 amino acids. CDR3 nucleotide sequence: TGTGCCAGCAGTTTGGGGACAGGGGGCACCACAGATACGCAGTATTTT. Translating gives CASSLGTGGTTDTQYF.

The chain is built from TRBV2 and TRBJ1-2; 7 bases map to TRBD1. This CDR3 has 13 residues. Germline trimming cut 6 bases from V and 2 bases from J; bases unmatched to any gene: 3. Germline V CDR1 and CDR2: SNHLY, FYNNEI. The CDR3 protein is CASRLGGNYGYTF. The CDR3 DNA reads TGTGCCAGCAGACTAGGGGGCAACTATGGCTACACCTTC. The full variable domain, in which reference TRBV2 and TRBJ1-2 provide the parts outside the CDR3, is EPEVTQTPSHQVTQMGQEVILRCVPISNHLYFYWYRQILGQKVEFLVSFYNNEISEKSEIFDDQFSVERPDGSNFTLKIRSTKLEDSAMYFCASRLGGNYGYTFGSGTRLTVV.

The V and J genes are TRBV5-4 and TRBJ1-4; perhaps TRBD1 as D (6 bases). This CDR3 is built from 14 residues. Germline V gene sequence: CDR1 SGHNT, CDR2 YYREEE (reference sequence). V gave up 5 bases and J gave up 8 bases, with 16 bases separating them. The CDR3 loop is CASSSDRRFEKLFF. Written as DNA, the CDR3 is TGTGCCAGCAGTTCCGACAGGAGGTTCGAAAAACTGTTTTTT.

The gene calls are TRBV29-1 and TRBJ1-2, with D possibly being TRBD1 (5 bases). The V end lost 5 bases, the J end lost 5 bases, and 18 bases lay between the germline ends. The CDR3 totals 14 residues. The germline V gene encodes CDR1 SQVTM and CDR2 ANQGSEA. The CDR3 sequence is CSVLSRDVLYGYTF. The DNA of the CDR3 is TGCAGCGTTCTCAGCAGGGACGTCCTTTATGGCTACACCTTC.

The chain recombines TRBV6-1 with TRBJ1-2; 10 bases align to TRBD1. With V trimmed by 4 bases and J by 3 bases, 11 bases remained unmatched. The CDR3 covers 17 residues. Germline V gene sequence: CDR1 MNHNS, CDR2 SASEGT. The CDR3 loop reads CASSAGTGERSYYGYTF. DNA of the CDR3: TGTGCCAGCAGTGCAGGGACAGGGGAAAGGAGTTACTATGGCTACACCTTC.

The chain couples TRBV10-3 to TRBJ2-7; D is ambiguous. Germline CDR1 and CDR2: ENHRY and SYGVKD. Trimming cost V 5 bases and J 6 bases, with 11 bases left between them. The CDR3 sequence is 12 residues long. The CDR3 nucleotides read TGTGCCATCAGTCAAGAAAGAACCGAGCAGTACTTC. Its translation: CAISQERTEQYF.

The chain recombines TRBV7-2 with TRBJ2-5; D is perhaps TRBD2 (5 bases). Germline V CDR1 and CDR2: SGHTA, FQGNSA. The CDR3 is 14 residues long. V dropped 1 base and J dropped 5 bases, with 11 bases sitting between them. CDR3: CASSLGGRGETQYF. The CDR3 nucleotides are TGTGCCAGCAGCTTAGGAGGTCGAGGGGAGACCCAGTACTTC. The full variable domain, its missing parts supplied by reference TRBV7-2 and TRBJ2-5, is GAGVSQSPSNKVTEKGKDVELRCDPISGHTALYWYRQSLGQGLEFLIYFQGNSAPDKSGLPSDRFSAERTGGSVSTLTIQRTQQEDSAVYLCASSLGGRGETQYFGPGTRLLVL.

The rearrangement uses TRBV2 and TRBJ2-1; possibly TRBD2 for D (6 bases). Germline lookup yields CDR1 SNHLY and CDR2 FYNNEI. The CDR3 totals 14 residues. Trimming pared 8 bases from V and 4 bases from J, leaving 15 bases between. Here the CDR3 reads CASLTPGLYNEQFF. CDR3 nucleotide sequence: TGTGCCAGCCTCACGCCGGGACTGTACAATGAGCAGTTCTTC. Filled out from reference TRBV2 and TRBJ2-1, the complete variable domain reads EPEVTQTPSHQVTQMGQEVILRCVPISNHLYFYWYRQILGQKVEFLVSFYNNEISEKSEIFDDQFSVERPDGSNFTLKIRSTKLEDSAMYFCASLTPGLYNEQFFGPGTRLTVL.

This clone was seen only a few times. The CDR3 nucleotides are TGTGCCAGCAGCCCACGACAAGGCGGGCCCTCCTACGAGCAGTACTTC. Its translation: CASSPRQGGPSYEQYF. This chain uses TRBV9 with TRBJ2-7, with TRBD2 as a possible D gene (5 bases). The CDR3 consists of 16 residues. Trimming removed 4 bases at V and 0 bases at J, with 17 bases between. Germline V gene lookup returns CDR1 SGDLS and CDR2 YYNGEE.

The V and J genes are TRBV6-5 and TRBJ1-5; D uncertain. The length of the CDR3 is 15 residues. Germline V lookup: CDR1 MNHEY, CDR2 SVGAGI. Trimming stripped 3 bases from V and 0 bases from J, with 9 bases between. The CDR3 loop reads CASSYGRYSNQPQHF. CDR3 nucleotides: TGTGCCAGCAGTTATGGGAGGTATAGCAATCAGCCCCAGCATTTT.

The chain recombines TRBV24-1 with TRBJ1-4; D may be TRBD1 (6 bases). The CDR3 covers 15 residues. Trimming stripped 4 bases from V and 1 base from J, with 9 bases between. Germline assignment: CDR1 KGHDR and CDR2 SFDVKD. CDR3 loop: CATSEQGGTNEKLFF. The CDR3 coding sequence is TGTGCCACCAGTGAACAGGGTGGAACTAATGAAAAACTGTTTTTT.

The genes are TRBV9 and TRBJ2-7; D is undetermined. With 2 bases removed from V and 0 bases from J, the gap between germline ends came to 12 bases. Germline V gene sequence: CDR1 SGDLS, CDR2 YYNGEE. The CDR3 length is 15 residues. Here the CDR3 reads CASSVDGEISYEQYF. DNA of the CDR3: TGTGCCAGCAGCGTGGACGGAGAGATCTCCTACGAGCAGTACTTC.

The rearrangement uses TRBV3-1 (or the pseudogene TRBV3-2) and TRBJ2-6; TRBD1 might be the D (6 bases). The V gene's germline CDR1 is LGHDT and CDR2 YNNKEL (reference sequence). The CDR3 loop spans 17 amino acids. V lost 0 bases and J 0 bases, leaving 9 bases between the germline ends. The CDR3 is CASSQDRGYSGANVLTF. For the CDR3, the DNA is TGTGCCAGCAGCCAAGATAGGGGGTACTCTGGGGCCAACGTCCTGACTTTC.

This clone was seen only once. The chain's CDR3 is CASSLRGDYEQYF. For the CDR3, the DNA is TGTGCCAGCAGCTTACGTGGGGACTACGAGCAGTACTTC. V and J are TRBV7-9 and TRBJ2-7; the D is unclear. This CDR3 is 13 amino acids long. The V end was cut by 2 bases, the J end by 3 bases, with 8 bases between. Germline CDR1 is SEHNR and CDR2 is FQNEAQ (reference sequence).

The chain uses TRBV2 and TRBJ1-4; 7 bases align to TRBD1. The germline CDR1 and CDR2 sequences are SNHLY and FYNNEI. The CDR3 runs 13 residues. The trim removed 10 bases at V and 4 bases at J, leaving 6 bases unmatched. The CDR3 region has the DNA TGTGCCATCGAAGGGACAGTTAATGAAAAACTGTTTTTT. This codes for CAIEGTVNEKLFF.

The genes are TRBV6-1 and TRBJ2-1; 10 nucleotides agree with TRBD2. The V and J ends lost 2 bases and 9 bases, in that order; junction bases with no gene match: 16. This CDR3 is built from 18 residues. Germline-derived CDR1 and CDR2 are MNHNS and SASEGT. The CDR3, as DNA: TGTGCCAGCAGTGAACTAAGCGGGGGGGCCAGTTCTCGGAGTGAGCAGTTCTTC. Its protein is CASSELSGGASSRSEQFF.

In nucleotides, the CDR3 is TGTGCCAGCAGTTCCCGTTTAGTACTCCGCGGAAACACCATATATTTT. Protein: CASSSRLVLRGNTIYF. The V and J genes are TRBV28 and TRBJ1-3; D uncertain. Trimming left V 4 bases short and J 4 bases short, with 17 bases between. The CDR3 runs to 16 residues. Germline V gene sequence: CDR1 MDHEN, CDR2 SYDVKM.

The DNA for the CDR3 is TGTGCCAGCAGCCTAAAACAGGGGAGTAATGAAAAACTGTTTTTT. This codes for CASSLKQGSNEKLFF. The genes are TRBV3-1 (or the pseudogene TRBV3-2) and TRBJ1-4, with 7 bases fitting TRBD1. This CDR3 is 15 amino acids long. Germline V gene lookup returns CDR1 LGHDT and CDR2 YNNKEL (reference sequence). The trim removed 4 bases at V and 4 bases at J, leaving 6 bases unmatched.

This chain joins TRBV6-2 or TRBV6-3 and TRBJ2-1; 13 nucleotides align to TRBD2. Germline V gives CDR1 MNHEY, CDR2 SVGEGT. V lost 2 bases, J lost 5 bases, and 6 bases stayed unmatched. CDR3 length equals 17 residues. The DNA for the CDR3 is TGTGCCAGCAGTTACCCGAAGGGACTAGCGGGGCACAATGAGCAGTTCTTC. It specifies CASSYPKGLAGHNEQFF.

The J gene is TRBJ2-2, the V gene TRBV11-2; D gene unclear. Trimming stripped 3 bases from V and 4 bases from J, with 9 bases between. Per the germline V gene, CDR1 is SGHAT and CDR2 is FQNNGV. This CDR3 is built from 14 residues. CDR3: CASSFRPATGELFF. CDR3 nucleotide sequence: TGTGCCAGCAGCTTTCGACCCGCCACCGGGGAGCTGTTTTTT. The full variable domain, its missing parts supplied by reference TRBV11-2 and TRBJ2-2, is EAGVAQSPRYKIIEKRQSVAFWCNPISGHATLYWYQQILGQGPKLLIQFQNNGVVDDSQLPKDRFSAERLKGVDSTLKIQPAKLEDSAVYLCASSFRPATGELFFGEGSRLTVL.